The rows below give T cell receptor beta chains drawn from one sample of a study of metastatic and nonmetastatic thyroid tumors. TCRdb reprocessed the PCR reads via MiXCR. The profile shows tens of thousands of clones, 25% of them singletons. Sequenced material: blood. Source of these receptors: a female donor with papillary thyroid cancer or a benign thyroid nodule (not recorded which). Some clones in this sample may be carry-over from other donors' samples. The CDR3 runs from the conserved cysteine through the conserved F or W. Fields, in order: J gene, V gene, D gene, clone size, CDR3 length, CDR3 DNA, CDR3 protein. A D gene is named only where the DNA matches it firmly. Some rows have no size entry. The others give once, few or many, or a class for an expanded clone.

J: TRBJ2-3; V: TRBV12-3/TRBV12-4; D: NA; size: few; length: 17; DNA: TGTGCCAGAAGTTTACTCATGACTGCGGGCGGATCAGATACGCAGTATTTT; CDR3: CARSLLMTAGGSDTQYF
J: TRBJ2-1; V: TRBV7-7; D: NA; size: NA; length: 13; DNA: TGTGCTAGCACGCAGGGGCCGGACAATGAGCAGTTCTTC; CDR3: CASTQGPDNEQFF
J: TRBJ2-7; V: TRBV19; D: NA; size: few; length: 15; DNA: TGTGCCAGTAGTAGGACCGGCCCAGGATCCTACGAGCAGTACTTC; CDR3: CASSRTGPGSYEQYF
J: TRBJ2-1; V: TRBV18; D: TRBD2; size: many; length: 15; DNA: TGTGCCAGCTCACGGGGCGGGAGTATGGGCAATGAGCAGTTCTTC; CDR3: CASSRGGSMGNEQFF
J: TRBJ1-1; V: TRBV20-1; D: NA; size: few; length: 11; DNA: TGCAGTGCCAGCCTGGACAATGAAGCTTTCTTT; CDR3: CSASLDNEAFF
J: TRBJ1-1; V: TRBV30; D: NA; size: NA; length: 16; DNA: TGTGCCTGGAGTCCGGCAGGGGCAGATCGCAACACTGAAGCTTTCTTT; CDR3: CAWSPAGADRNTEAFF
J: TRBJ1-2; V: TRBV20-1; D: TRBD1; size: NA; length: 13; DNA: TGCAGTGCTAGACGGGACAGGGACTATGGCTACACCTTC; CDR3: CSARRDRDYGYTF
J: TRBJ2-7; V: TRBV2; D: TRBD1; size: many; length: 14; DNA: TGTGCCAGCATTACGGGGACAGGGACCTACGAGCAGTACTTC; CDR3: CASITGTGTYEQYF
J: TRBJ2-3; V: TRBV15; D: NA; size: many; length: 15; DNA: TGTGCCACCAGCAGAGAGGGGGGACGCACAGATACGCAGTATTTT; CDR3: CATSREGGRTDTQYF
J: TRBJ2-1; V: TRBV12-5; D: TRBD2; size: many; length: 22; DNA: TGTGCTAGTGGTTTGGTCCCACTAGCGAGCCTAGGGCGGCCCAGCTCCTACAATGAGCAGTTCTTC; CDR3: CASGLVPLASLGRPSSYNEQFF
J: TRBJ2-1; V: TRBV20-1; D: TRBD2; size: many; length: 16; DNA: TGCAGTGCTTTCCCTGAGGCGGGAGTAGGTTACAATGAGCAGTTCTTC; CDR3: CSAFPEAGVGYNEQFF
J: TRBJ1-1; V: TRBV4-3; D: TRBD1; size: many; length: 14; DNA: TGCGCCAGCAGCCAAGTTACAGGGGGCACTGAAGCTTTCTTT; CDR3: CASSQVTGGTEAFF
J: TRBJ2-6; V: TRBV5-1; D: NA; size: many; length: 14; DNA: TGCGCCAGCAGCTTGGACTCTGGGGCCAACGTCCTGACTTTC; CDR3: CASSLDSGANVLTF
J: TRBJ2-1; V: TRBV20-1; D: NA; size: NA; length: 14; DNA: TGCAGTGCGAGGGACCGGATACATTACAATGAGCAGTTCTTC; CDR3: CSARDRIHYNEQFF
J: TRBJ2-7; V: TRBV30; D: NA; size: many; length: 14; DNA: TGTGCCTGGAGCCCAGACAGTCACTCTGGCGAGCAGTACTTC; CDR3: CAWSPDSHSGEQYF
J: TRBJ2-7; V: TRBV11-2; D: NA; size: once; length: 16; DNA: TGTGCCAGCAGCTTAAACCGCCCGTTGCGGGTATACGAGCAGTACTTC; CDR3: CASSLNRPLRVYEQYF
J: TRBJ2-7; V: TRBV11-2; D: TRBD2; size: NA; length: 14; DNA: TGTGCCAGTCACCAACTAGCGGGATATTACGAGCAGTACTTC; CDR3: CASHQLAGYYEQYF
J: TRBJ2-7; V: TRBV4-3; D: NA; size: many; length: 13; DNA: TGCGCCAGCAGCCAAGATCGGGGGCTCGAGCAGTACTTC; CDR3: CASSQDRGLEQYF
J: TRBJ2-1; V: TRBV3-1; D: NA; size: many; length: 13; DNA: TGTGCCAGCAGCTCCTCGGCGGTCGGTAGCGGCGAATTC; CDR3: CASSSSAVGSGEF
J: TRBJ2-7; V: TRBV6-1; D: NA; size: medium-sized; length: 12; DNA: TGTGCCATTGGGGGAGCAAGGCTCGAGCAGTACTTC; CDR3: CAIGGARLEQYF
J: TRBJ1-3; V: TRBV18; D: NA; size: NA; length: 13; DNA: TGTGCCAGCTCGGATTTGACTGGAAACACCATATATTTT; CDR3: CASSDLTGNTIYF
J: TRBJ2-7; V: TRBV6-1; D: NA; size: few; length: 13; DNA: TGTGCCAGCAGCATGACTTCAGGAGTCGAGCAGTACTTC; CDR3: CASSMTSGVEQYF
J: TRBJ1-6; V: TRBV10-1; D: NA; size: many; length: 13; DNA: TGCGCCAGCAATCGCCAGAATAATTCACCCCTCCACTTT; CDR3: CASNRQNNSPLHF
J: TRBJ2-6; V: TRBV27; D: TRBD1; size: NA; length: 17; DNA: TGTGCCACCTCACCGGGACAGGGGAAGACTGGGGCCAACGTCCTGACTTTC; CDR3: CATSPGQGKTGANVLTF
J: TRBJ2-7; V: TRBV18; D: TRBD2; size: many; length: 17; DNA: TGTGCCAGCTCGTCCGGGACTAAAGTCAGCCCCCCCTACGAGCAGTACTTC; CDR3: CASSSGTKVSPPYEQYF
J: TRBJ1-1; V: TRBV11-2; D: NA; size: many; length: 13; DNA: TGTGCCAGCAGCTTAGAAGGGGGGGGGAGTGCTTTCTTT; CDR3: CASSLEGGGSAFF
J: TRBJ2-7; V: TRBV15; D: TRBD1; size: many; length: 15; DNA: TGTGCCACCAGCAGAGATAGGGACAGTTCCTACGAGCAGTACTTC; CDR3: CATSRDRDSSYEQYF
J: TRBJ1-1; V: TRBV5-1; D: NA; size: NA; length: 15; DNA: TGCGCCAGCAGCAACCCCGACAGGTCCTACACTGAAGCTTTCTTT; CDR3: CASSNPDRSYTEAFF
J: TRBJ2-3; V: TRBV2; D: TRBD2; size: many; length: 19; DNA: TGTGCCAGCAGTGTTTTGGAGGGACTAGCGGGAGAACCGACAGATACGCAGTATTTT; CDR3: CASSVLEGLAGEPTDTQYF
J: TRBJ2-5; V: TRBV18; D: TRBD2; size: many; length: 16; DNA: TGTGCCAGCTCACCTTCGCTAGCGGGAGGTCAAGAGACCCAGTACTTC; CDR3: CASSPSLAGGQETQYF
J: TRBJ1-1; V: TRBV6-4; D: NA; size: many; length: 14; DNA: TGTGCCAGCAGCCCCGGGGGGGTGAGTACTGAAGCTTTCTTT; CDR3: CASSPGGVSTEAFF
J: TRBJ1-1; V: TRBV2; D: NA; size: few; length: 15; DNA: TGTGCCAGCAGTGAGTTCTGGGGACCGAACACTGAAGCTTTCTTT; CDR3: CASSEFWGPNTEAFF
J: TRBJ2-5; V: TRBV10-1; D: NA; size: many; length: 14; DNA: TGCGCCAGCGGGGACGGCCCTTACCAAGAGACCCAGTACTTC; CDR3: CASGDGPYQETQYF
J: TRBJ2-1; V: TRBV4-1; D: NA; size: many; length: 15; DNA: TGCGCCAGCAGCCCCTGGGTTGGGACGTCCAATGAGCAGTTCTTC; CDR3: CASSPWVGTSNEQFF
J: TRBJ1-4; V: TRBV12-3/TRBV12-4; D: TRBD1; size: many; length: 14; DNA: TGTGCCAGCAGTTCAACAGGGGTGTGGGAAAAACTGTTTTTT; CDR3: CASSSTGVWEKLFF
J: TRBJ1-6; V: TRBV4-1; D: TRBD1; size: NA; length: 13; DNA: TGCGCCAGCTACCAAGAACCCGGGACAGCTCTCCACTTT; CDR3: CASYQEPGTALHF
J: TRBJ2-1; V: TRBV11-2; D: TRBD2; size: NA; length: 15; DNA: TGTGCCAGCATCCGGGGACTAGTGGGGTTCAATGAGCAGTTCTTC; CDR3: CASIRGLVGFNEQFF
J: TRBJ2-3; V: TRBV12-3/TRBV12-4; D: NA; size: many; length: 18; DNA: TGTGCCAGCAGTTTAGCGCGTAGGGGCAGGGGATATCAAGATACGCAGTATTTT; CDR3: CASSLARRGRGYQDTQYF
J: TRBJ2-7; V: TRBV6-2/TRBV6-3; D: NA; size: NA; length: 13; DNA: TGTGCCAGCATTTACTCTGCGCGCGACGATCAGTACTTC; CDR3: CASIYSARDDQYF
J: TRBJ2-5; V: TRBV2; D: TRBD1; size: many; length: 15; DNA: TGTGCCAGCAGGGGGACAGTTTCATCCCAAGAGACCCAGTACTTC; CDR3: CASRGTVSSQETQYF
J: TRBJ1-5; V: TRBV27; D: NA; size: many; length: 16; DNA: TGTGCCAGCAGTTTATACGGGGTGGCGTGGGGTCAGCCCCAGCATTTT; CDR3: CASSLYGVAWGQPQHF
J: TRBJ1-4; V: TRBV28; D: TRBD1; size: many; length: 12; DNA: TGTGCCAGCAGGAATTCGGGGACAGGGGCCCTTTTT; CDR3: CASRNSGTGALF
J: TRBJ1-5; V: TRBV19; D: NA; size: NA; length: 13; DNA: TGTGCCAGTAGTAATTCGCGGTGTCAGCCCCAGCATTTT; CDR3: CASSNSRCQPQHF
J: TRBJ2-3; V: TRBV11-1; D: NA; size: many; length: 16; DNA: TGTGCCAGCAGCTTAGGCTTCCTTACGGAGACAGATACGCAGTATTTT; CDR3: CASSLGFLTETDTQYF
J: TRBJ2-1; V: TRBV20-1; D: NA; size: many; length: 10; DNA: TGCAGTGCTAGGAAGAATGAGCAGTTCTTC; CDR3: CSARKNEQFF
J: TRBJ1-1; V: TRBV6-1; D: NA; size: few; length: 15; DNA: TGTGCCAGCAGTCGAAATCTCGGGTTGGGGACTGAAGCTTTCTTT; CDR3: CASSRNLGLGTEAFF
J: TRBJ2-7; V: TRBV19; D: TRBD1; size: few; length: 15; DNA: TGTGCCAGCAGCGCCGGACAGGGTGCGCAGTACGAGCAGTACTTC; CDR3: CASSAGQGAQYEQYF
J: TRBJ1-1; V: TRBV19; D: NA; size: many; length: 13; DNA: TGTGCCAGTAGTATCAGCCGGAACACTGAAGCTTTCTTT; CDR3: CASSISRNTEAFF
J: TRBJ2-6; V: TRBV7-9; D: NA; size: many; length: 14; DNA: TGTGCCAGCAGCTTACCAATTGGGGCCAACGTCCTGACTTTC; CDR3: CASSLPIGANVLTF
J: TRBJ1-4; V: TRBV20-1; D: NA; size: many; length: 13; DNA: TGCAGTGCTGGCGGGGGGGTACGAGAAAAACTGTTTTTT; CDR3: CSAGGGVREKLFF
J: TRBJ2-7; V: TRBV28; D: NA; size: medium-sized; length: 15; DNA: TGTGCCAGCAGTCCTTCGACGAGACACGGCTACGAGCAGTACTTC; CDR3: CASSPSTRHGYEQYF
J: TRBJ2-5; V: TRBV2; D: TRBD2; size: many; length: 13; DNA: TGTGCCAGCAGTGATCGCGGGAGAGAGACCCAGTACTTC; CDR3: CASSDRGRETQYF